Given below is one T cell receptor beta chain in context. Deletions cut 3 bases from V and 1 base from J, with 12 bases between. The CDR3 extends over 15 amino acids. The V gene's germline CDR1 is MNHNS and CDR2 SASEGT. Sequencing targeted TCR beta in T cells from blood (CD8+ and CD4+). Random-hexamer reverse transcription was applied to about 0.45 to 1 ug RNA. From the immunoSEQ multiplex PCR reads, TCRdb called clonotypes with MiXCR, one entry per CDR3 protein. This sample has about 400,000 distinct CDR3 sequences; roughly 85% occur once, and the top ten carry roughly 0.11%. This sample was taken from a study of CD8 T cells in Susac syndrome.

The material sequenced was CD8+ T cells from PBMCs. The TCR sequence derives from a human donor with multiple sclerosis. This chain uses TRBV6-1 with TRBJ1-1, with D unresolved. The chain's CDR3 is CASSEAWTGNTEAFF. The CDR3 bases are TGTGCCAGCAGTGAGGCTTGGACGGGGAACACTGAAGCTTTCTTT.